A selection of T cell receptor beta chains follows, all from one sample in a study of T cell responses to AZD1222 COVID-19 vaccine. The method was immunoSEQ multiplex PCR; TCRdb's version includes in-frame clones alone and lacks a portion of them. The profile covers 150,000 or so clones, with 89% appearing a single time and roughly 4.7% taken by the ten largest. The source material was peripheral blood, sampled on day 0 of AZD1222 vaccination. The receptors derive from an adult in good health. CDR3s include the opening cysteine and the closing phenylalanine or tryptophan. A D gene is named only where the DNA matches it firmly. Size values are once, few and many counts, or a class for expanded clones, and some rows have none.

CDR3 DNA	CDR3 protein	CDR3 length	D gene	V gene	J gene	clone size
TGTGCCAGCAGCTTCGGGACAGGGAACTATGGCTACACCTTC	CASSFGTGNYGYTF	14	TRBD1	TRBV7-9	TRBJ1-2	once
TGTGCCAGCAAAGGGGGACCTCTTGGTGAGCAGTACTTC	CASKGGPLGEQYF	13	.	TRBV27	TRBJ2-7	.
TGTGCCAGCAGCCGCGAAACAGGGGTTGGCTACACCTTC	CASSRETGVGYTF	13	TRBD1	TRBV11-2	TRBJ1-2	.
TGTGCCAGCAGCTTAGCGCGGCAGGGGGCGAGGTACGAGCAGTACTTC	CASSLARQGARYEQYF	16	TRBD1	TRBV7-9	TRBJ2-7	.
TGTGCCAGCAGTCAAGGGACAGGGGGCGGCGAGCAGTACTTC	CASSQGTGGGEQYF	14	TRBD1	TRBV27	TRBJ2-7	.
TGCGCCAGCAGCCAAGTGGGGGATACGCAGTATTTT	CASSQVGDTQYF	12	.	TRBV4-3	TRBJ2-3	.
TGTGCCAGCAGTAGCCTACCGGGACAGGGCACAGATACGCAGTATTTT	CASSSLPGQGTDTQYF	16	TRBD1	TRBV6-2/TRBV6-3	TRBJ2-3	.
TGTGCCAGCAGCCAAGGACTAGCGGGAATACGAGAGACCCAGTACTTC	CASSQGLAGIRETQYF	16	TRBD2	TRBV7-9	TRBJ2-5	.
TGTGCCAGCAGCTTAGAGGGATCTTCCTACAATGAGCAGTTCTTC	CASSLEGSSYNEQFF	15	.	TRBV7-2	TRBJ2-1	few
TGTGCCAGCAGCTCGGGACGGGTAGATACGCAGTATTTT	CASSSGRVDTQYF	13	.	TRBV7-2	TRBJ2-3	.
TGTGCCAGCAGCTTGGAATCGGGCCGGCGGTATGGCTACACCTTC	CASSLESGRRYGYTF	15	.	TRBV5-4	TRBJ1-2	.
TGTGCCAGCAGCTTAGATCCCGGGGCTGAAGCTTTCTTT	CASSLDPGAEAFF	13	.	TRBV7-2	TRBJ1-1	.
TGTGCCAGCAGTTACTTACGTATACGAGACACTGAAGCTTTCTTT	CASSYLRIRDTEAFF	15	.	TRBV6-5	TRBJ1-1	.
TGTGCCAGCAGTTTGAGGGTCAATTCACCCCTCCACTTT	CASSLRVNSPLHF	13	.	TRBV12-3/TRBV12-4	TRBJ1-6	.
TGTGCCAGCTCACCACTCGCGGGGTACTACAATGAGCAGTTCTTC	CASSPLAGYYNEQFF	15	.	TRBV18	TRBJ2-1	.
TGTGCCACCAGTGATCTAGGGACTAGCGGGACTACCGGGGAGCTGTTTTTT	CATSDLGTSGTTGELFF	17	TRBD2	TRBV24-1	TRBJ2-2	.
TGCGCCAGCCTCAGGACAGGTCCCCTCCACTTT	CASLRTGPLHF	11	TRBD1	TRBV10-1	TRBJ1-6	.
TGTGCCAGCAGGTCGGGACGGCTAAATTCACCCCTCCACTTT	CASRSGRLNSPLHF	14	.	TRBV5-6	TRBJ1-6	.
TGTGCCAGCAGTTCCCTCCCGGACCAGTATAAGGTGGGCAAGTATTTT	CASSSLPDQYKVGKYF	16	.	TRBV28	TRBJ2-3	.
TGCAGTGCTAGAGCATGGACTGAAGCTTTCTTT	CSARAWTEAFF	11	.	TRBV20-1	TRBJ1-1	.
TGTGCCAGCAGCTTAAGACAGGGACCCGTTTATGGCTACACCTTC	CASSLRQGPVYGYTF	15	TRBD1	TRBV7-9	TRBJ1-2	.
TGCGCCAGCAGCTTGGGATCGACAGGCGCCGGGAACTATGGCTACACCTTC	CASSLGSTGAGNYGYTF	17	.	TRBV5-1	TRBJ1-2	.
TGTGCCACCAGCAGAGAGATGAAGGACATTCAGTACTTC	CATSREMKDIQYF	13	.	TRBV15	TRBJ2-4	.
TGTGCCAGCAGCCTCAGGGGGGGCTGGGGGCAGCCCTACGAGCAGTACTTC	CASSLRGGWGQPYEQYF	17	.	TRBV27	TRBJ2-7	.
TGTGCCAGCAGCCCCATGGGGGGGACTCGTAAGCCCCAGCATTTT	CASSPMGGTRKPQHF	15	.	TRBV7-6	TRBJ1-5	.
TGTGCCAGCAGCGCCGCGGGGGGGCTCACAGATACGCAGTATTTT	CASSAAGGLTDTQYF	15	TRBD2	TRBV9	TRBJ2-3	.
TGTGCCAGCAGCATTCGCCCCGGGACAACCTATGGCTACACCTTC	CASSIRPGTTYGYTF	15	.	TRBV9	TRBJ1-2	.
TGTGCCAGCAGCTTAGTGGCGGGAGGGCCGTATAATGAGCAGTTCTTC	CASSLVAGGPYNEQFF	16	TRBD2	TRBV7-2	TRBJ2-1	.
TGTGCCAGCAGCTTTACAGGGTTCGATGGGGCTGAAGCTTTCTTT	CASSFTGFDGAEAFF	15	.	TRBV11-2	TRBJ1-1	.
TGTGCCAGCGGACAGTTGAACACTGAAGCTTTCTTT	CASGQLNTEAFF	12	.	TRBV7-3	TRBJ1-1	.
TGCGCCAGCAGTCCCGACAGCGGCAATCAGCCCCAGCATTTT	CASSPDSGNQPQHF	14	.	TRBV5-1	TRBJ1-5	.
TGTGCCAGCAGCCTACGGACCAGACAAGAGACCCAGTACTTC	CASSLRTRQETQYF	14	.	TRBV3-1/TRBV3-2	TRBJ2-5	.
TGTGCCAGCAGCTACCAACAGGGGTTCCATGGCTACACCTTC	CASSYQQGFHGYTF	14	TRBD1	TRBV7-2	TRBJ1-2	.
TGTGCCAGCAGTAGCGGACGTCGAAACACCATATATTTT	CASSSGRRNTIYF	13	.	TRBV28	TRBJ1-3	.
TGTGCCAGCAGCTGGGGACGAATGGCACTAGCCAAAAACATTCAGTACTTC	CASSWGRMALAKNIQYF	17	.	TRBV7-9	TRBJ2-4	.
TGTGCCAGCAGCTTAGAGGGGGGTCGATGGCCCGGGGAGCTGTTTTTT	CASSLEGGRWPGELFF	16	.	TRBV7-7	TRBJ2-2	.
TGTGCCAGCACCCTTCGCAGGGCCCCCTATGGCTACACCTTC	CASTLRRAPYGYTF	14	.	TRBV28	TRBJ1-2	.
TGTGCCAGCAGTTTGGGGTTGTATGATGAGCAGTTCTTC	CASSLGLYDEQFF	13	.	TRBV12-3/TRBV12-4	TRBJ2-1	.
TGTGCCAGCAAACCGGGACGGGAGAACACTGAAGCTTTCTTT	CASKPGRENTEAFF	14	.	TRBV5-4	TRBJ1-1	.
TGCGCCAGCAGCCAAGGGGCAGGGCTTTTATATGGCTACACCTTC	CASSQGAGLLYGYTF	15	.	TRBV4-1	TRBJ1-2	.
TGTGCCAGCAGCCGGGCACTTGGAGGTTACGAGCAGTACTTC	CASSRALGGYEQYF	14	.	TRBV6-5	TRBJ2-7	.
TGTGCCAGTAGTACAGGGGACACTGAAGCTTTCTTT	CASSTGDTEAFF	12	.	TRBV19	TRBJ1-1	.
TGTGCCAGCAGCGCCGACAGGGCGATGGGTGGCTACACCTTC	CASSADRAMGGYTF	14	TRBD1	TRBV9	TRBJ1-2	.
TGCGCCAGCAGCCAAGGACGGGAGGTATACAATGAGCAGTTCTTC	CASSQGREVYNEQFF	15	TRBD2	TRBV4-3	TRBJ2-1	few
TGCGCCAGCAGCCAAGGGCCCGGGGGCAGTGGAAATCAGCCCCAGCATTTT	CASSQGPGGSGNQPQHF	17	.	TRBV4-1	TRBJ1-5	.
TGTGCCACCAGCAGACCTTTTGCAGGGGGCAATCAGCCCCAGCATTTT	CATSRPFAGGNQPQHF	16	.	TRBV15	TRBJ1-5	.
TGCGCCAGCAGCCCCCGTGGACAGGTCGGGTCCGGGGAGCTGTTTTTT	CASSPRGQVGSGELFF	16	TRBD1	TRBV4-1	TRBJ2-2	.
TGTGCCTGGAGGGGGCTAGGACAGGGGAACACCGGGGAGCTGTTTTTT	CAWRGLGQGNTGELFF	16	TRBD1	TRBV30	TRBJ2-2	.
TGCGCCAGCAGTGATTGGAGGGGGCTCACTGAAGCTTTCTTT	CASSDWRGLTEAFF	14	TRBD1	TRBV10-2	TRBJ1-1	.
TGCAGTGCTAGCCCCCGGGGCGAGCAGTACTTC	CSASPRGEQYF	11	.	TRBV20-1	TRBJ2-7	.
TGTGCCACCGGGGGCAGGGGAGCTGGGTCCTATAATTCACCCCTCCACTTT	CATGGRGAGSYNSPLHF	17	.	TRBV28	TRBJ1-6	few
TGTGCCAGCAGCTTAATGGCTAGCCCACCCGATTCGTACACAGATACGCAGTATTTT	CASSLMASPPDSYTDTQYF	19	.	TRBV7-3	TRBJ2-3	.
TGTGCCAGCAGCATTAATGCTAATGGCTACACCTTC	CASSINANGYTF	12	.	TRBV5-5	TRBJ1-2	.